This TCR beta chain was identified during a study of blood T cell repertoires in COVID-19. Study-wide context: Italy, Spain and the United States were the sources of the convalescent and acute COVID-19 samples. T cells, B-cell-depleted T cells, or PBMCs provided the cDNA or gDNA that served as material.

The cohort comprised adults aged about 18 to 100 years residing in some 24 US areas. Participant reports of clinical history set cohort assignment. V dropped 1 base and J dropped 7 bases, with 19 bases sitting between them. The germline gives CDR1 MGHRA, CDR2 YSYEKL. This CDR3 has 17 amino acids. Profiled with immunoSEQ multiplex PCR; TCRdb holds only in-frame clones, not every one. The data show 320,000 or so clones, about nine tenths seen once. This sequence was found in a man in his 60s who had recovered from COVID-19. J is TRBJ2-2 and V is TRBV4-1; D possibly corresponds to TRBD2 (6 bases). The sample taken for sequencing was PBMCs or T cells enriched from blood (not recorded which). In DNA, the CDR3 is TGCGCCAGCAGCCAAGGGGGCGGGACCCTTGGAATCGGGGAGCTGTTTTTT. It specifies CASSQGGGTLGIGELFF.